This T cell receptor (beta chain) was recovered during a study of blood T cell repertoires in COVID-19 (dated by TCRdb to about 2020). The study in broad terms: Collaborator samples came from the United States, Italy and Spain and covered acute and convalescent phases of COVID-19. The material from the prospective study consisted of cDNA or gDNA derived from T cells, B-cell-depleted T cells, or PBMCs. Deeply sampled blood TCRbeta repertoires from subjects exposed to, actively infected with, or recovered from COVID-19 were included in the dataset. The repertoires were released in a freely available public database meant as a resource for research on the immune response to SARS-CoV-2. The samples were drawn from the first 160 participants of the ongoing ImmuneRACE study and from 950 to 1,500 subjects provided by 6 global collaborators. The sample metadata nearly always contained a de-identified subject ID, COVID-19 status, age in years and sex. Where available, HLA class I and class II types were obtained from metadata supplied by the sample provider rather than from assay-based typing.

CDR1 is given as MNHEY and CDR2 as SVGAGI, both from the germline V gene. The CDR3 numbers 14 residues from cysteine through phenylalanine. Kept here is only the CDR3 DNA, which spans 42 bases and is read in frame from base 1. Between the V and J ends, shortened by 2 bases and 4 bases respectively, the junction contains 11 bases. TCRbeta CDR3 regions were amplified from genomic DNA by means of the immunoSEQ Assay, a bias-controlled multiplex PCR. In the source study's methods: The number of nucleated cells in each sample was estimated from the amplification of reference gene primers within the assay. To quantify the absolute abundance of each unique TCRbeta CDR3 rearrangement, sequence reads were collapsed and filtered. Productive Simpson clonality was computed per sample as the square root of Simpson's diversity index over productive rearrangements. Drawn from immuneACCESS, this table holds only the in-frame rearrangements with V and J called that TCRdb kept. Clones are partly lost; checked studies trace under half to an unresolved V gene and leave the rest unexplained. That table gives V, J and clone size, and the DNA gave D and trimming. This sample lists roughly 74,000 clones; around 88% were detected once. The leading ten clones occupy 1.5% to 2.5% of the sample.

Whole blood was collected in K2EDTA tubes by collaborating institutions according to the institutions' own protocols. For TCRbeta analysis, collaborators shipped samples in one of three forms: frozen whole blood, isolated PBMCs, or DNA extracted from either of those sample types. Summary of the overall study and its limitations: How much clinical and demographic metadata was included differed by source and by participant, and the metadata was provided uncurated.

Comment on this clone: No antigen is known for it. No quality values exist for individual bases; no much larger clone is one base distant.

Sequencing was performed on peripheral blood. The rearrangement joined TRBV6-5 to TRBJ1-2, with TRBD1 tentatively as D gene (5 bases match). The sequence was obtained from a woman of 80 years or more with active or convalescent COVID-19. The CDR3 region has the sequence CASSYAGEPYGYTF. The nucleotide sequence reads as follows: TGTGCCAGCAGTTACGCGGGGGAGCCCTATGGCTACACCTTC.